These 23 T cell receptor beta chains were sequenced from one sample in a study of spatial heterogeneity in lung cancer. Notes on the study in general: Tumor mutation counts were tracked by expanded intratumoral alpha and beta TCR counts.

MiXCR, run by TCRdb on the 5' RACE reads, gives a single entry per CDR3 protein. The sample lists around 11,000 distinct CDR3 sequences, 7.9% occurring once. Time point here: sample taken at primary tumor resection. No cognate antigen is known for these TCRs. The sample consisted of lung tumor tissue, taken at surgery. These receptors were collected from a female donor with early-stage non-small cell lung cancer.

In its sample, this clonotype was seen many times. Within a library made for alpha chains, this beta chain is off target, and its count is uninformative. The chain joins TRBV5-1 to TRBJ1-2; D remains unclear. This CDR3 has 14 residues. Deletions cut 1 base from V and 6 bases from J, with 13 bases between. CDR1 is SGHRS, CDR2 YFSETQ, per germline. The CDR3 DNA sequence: TGCGCCAGCAGCTTGTGGAGGGCGGAGGATGGCTACACCTTC. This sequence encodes CASSLWRAEDGYTF.

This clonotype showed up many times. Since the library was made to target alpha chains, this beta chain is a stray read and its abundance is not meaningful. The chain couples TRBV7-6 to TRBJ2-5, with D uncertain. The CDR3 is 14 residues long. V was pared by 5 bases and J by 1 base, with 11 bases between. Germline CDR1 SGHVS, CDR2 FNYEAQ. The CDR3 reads CASSQTTTQETQYF. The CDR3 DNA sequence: TGTGCCAGCAGCCAGACCACTACCCAAGAGACCCAGTACTTC.

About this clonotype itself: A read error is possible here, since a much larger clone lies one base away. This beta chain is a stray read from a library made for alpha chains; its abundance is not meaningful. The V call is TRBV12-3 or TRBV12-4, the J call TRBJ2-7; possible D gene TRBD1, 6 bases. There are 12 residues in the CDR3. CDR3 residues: CASSQGIYVQYF. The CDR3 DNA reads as TGTGCCAGTTCTCAGGGGATCTACGTGCAGTACTTC.

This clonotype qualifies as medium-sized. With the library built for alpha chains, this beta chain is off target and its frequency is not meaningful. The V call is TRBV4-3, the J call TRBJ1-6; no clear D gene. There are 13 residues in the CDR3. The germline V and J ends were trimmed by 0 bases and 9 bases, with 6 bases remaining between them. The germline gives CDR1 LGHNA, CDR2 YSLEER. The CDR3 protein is CASSQDRSSPLHF. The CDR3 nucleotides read TGCGCCAGCAGCCAAGATCGAAGTTCACCCCTCCACTTT.

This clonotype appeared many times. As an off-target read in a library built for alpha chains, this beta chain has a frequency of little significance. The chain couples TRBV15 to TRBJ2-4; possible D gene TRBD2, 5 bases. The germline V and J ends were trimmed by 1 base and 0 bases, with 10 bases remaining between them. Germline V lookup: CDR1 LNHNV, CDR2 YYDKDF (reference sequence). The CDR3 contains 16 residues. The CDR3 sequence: CATSRGAGLAKNIQYF. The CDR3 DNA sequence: TGTGCCACCAGCAGAGGCGCGGGCCTAGCCAAAAACATTCAGTACTTC.

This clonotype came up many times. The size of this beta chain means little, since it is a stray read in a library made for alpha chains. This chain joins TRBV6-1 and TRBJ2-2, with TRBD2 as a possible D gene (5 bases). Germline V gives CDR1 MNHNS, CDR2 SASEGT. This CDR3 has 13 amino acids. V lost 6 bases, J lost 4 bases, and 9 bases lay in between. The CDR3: CASRERLTGELFF. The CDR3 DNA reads TGTGCCAGCAGAGAGCGGCTCACCGGGGAGCTGTTTTTT.

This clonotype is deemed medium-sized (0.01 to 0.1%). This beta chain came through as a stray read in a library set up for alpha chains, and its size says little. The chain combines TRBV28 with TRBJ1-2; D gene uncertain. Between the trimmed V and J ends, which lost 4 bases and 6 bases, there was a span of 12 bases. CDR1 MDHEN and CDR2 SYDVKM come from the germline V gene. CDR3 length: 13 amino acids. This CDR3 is CASSSQQLDGYTF. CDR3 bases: TGTGCCAGCAGTTCGCAACAATTGGATGGCTACACCTTC.

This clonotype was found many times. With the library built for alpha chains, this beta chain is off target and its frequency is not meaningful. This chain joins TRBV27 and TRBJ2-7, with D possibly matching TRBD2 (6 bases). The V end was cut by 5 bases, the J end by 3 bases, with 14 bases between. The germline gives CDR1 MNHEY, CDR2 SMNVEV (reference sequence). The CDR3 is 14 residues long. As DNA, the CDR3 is TGTGCCAGCAGTCCTACAGAGGAGGGCTACGAGCAGTACTTC. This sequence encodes CASSPTEEGYEQYF.

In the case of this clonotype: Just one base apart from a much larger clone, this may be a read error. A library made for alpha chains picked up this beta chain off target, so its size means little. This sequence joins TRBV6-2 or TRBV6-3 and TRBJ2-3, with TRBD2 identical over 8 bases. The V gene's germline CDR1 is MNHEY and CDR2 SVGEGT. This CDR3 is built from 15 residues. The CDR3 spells CASKTAGAASNTQNF. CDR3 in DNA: TGTGCCAGCAAGACAGCGGGGGCCGCCTCGAATACGCAGAATTTT.

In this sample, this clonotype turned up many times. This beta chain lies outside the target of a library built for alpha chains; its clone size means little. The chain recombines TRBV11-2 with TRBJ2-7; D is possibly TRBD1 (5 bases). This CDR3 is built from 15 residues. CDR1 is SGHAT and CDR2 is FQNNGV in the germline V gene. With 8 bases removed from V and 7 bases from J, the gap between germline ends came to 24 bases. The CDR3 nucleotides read TGTGCCAGCGGAGACAGTAAGACCAACCTGTGGGAGCAGTACTTC. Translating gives CASGDSKTNLWEQYF.

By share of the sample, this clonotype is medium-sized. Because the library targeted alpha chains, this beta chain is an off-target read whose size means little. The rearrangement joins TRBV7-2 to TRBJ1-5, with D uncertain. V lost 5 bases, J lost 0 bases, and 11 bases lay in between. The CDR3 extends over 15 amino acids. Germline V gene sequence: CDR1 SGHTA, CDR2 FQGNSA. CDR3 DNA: TGTGCCAGCAGCCGGGTCGCCAATAGCAATCAGCCCCAGCATTTT. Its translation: CASSRVANSNQPQHF.

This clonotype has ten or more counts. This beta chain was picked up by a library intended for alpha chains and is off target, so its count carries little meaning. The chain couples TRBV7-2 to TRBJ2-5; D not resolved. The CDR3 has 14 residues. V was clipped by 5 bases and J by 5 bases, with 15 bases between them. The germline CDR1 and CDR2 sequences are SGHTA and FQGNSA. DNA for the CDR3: TGTGCCAGCAGCCGAACGTGGGTGGGGGAGACCCAGTACTTC. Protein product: CASSRTWVGETQYF.

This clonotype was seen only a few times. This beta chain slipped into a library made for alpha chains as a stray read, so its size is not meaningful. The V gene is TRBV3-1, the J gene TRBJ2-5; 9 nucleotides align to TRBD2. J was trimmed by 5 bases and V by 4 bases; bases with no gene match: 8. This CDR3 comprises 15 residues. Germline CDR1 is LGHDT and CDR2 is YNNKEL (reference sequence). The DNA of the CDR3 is TGTGCCAGCAGCCCCGGGATAGCGGGGGATGAGACCCAGTACTTC. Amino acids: CASSPGIAGDETQYF.

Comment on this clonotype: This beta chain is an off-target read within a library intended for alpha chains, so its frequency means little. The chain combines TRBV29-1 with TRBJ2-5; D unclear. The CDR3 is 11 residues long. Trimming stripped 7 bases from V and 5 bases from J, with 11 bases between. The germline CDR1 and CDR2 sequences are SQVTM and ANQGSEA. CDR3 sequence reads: CSEKVRETQYF. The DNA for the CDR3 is TGCAGCGAAAAGGTCCGGGAGACCCAGTACTTC.

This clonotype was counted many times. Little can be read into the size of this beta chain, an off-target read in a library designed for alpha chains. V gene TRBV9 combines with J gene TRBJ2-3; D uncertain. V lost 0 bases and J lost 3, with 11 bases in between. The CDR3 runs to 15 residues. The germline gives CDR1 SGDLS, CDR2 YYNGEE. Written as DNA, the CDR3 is TGTGCCAGCAGCGTAGTAGGGCAGAATACAGATACGCAGTATTTT. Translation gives CASSVVGQNTDTQYF.

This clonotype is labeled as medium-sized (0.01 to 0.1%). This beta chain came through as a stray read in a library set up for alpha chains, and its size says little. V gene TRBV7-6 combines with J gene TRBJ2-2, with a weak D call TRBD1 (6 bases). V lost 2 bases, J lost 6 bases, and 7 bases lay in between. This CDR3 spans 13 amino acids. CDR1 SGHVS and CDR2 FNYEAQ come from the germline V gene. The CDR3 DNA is TGTGCCAGCAGCTTACGACAGGCCGGGGAGCTGTTTTTT. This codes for CASSLRQAGELFF.

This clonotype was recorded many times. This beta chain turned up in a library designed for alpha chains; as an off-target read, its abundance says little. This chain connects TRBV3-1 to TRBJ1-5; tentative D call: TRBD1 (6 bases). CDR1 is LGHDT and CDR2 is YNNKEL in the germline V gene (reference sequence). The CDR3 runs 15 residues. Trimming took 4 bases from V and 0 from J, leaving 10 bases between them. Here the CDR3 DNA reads TGTGCCAGCAGCCTCGGGACATATAGCAATCAGCCCCAGCATTTT. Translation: CASSLGTYSNQPQHF.

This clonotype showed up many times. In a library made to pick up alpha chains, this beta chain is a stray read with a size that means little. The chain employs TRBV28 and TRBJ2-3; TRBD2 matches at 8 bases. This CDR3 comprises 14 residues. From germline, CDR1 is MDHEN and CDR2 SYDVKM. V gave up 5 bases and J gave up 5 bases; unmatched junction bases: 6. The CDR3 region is CASSAGGSVDTQYF. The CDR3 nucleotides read TGTGCCAGCAGTGCGGGGGGCTCAGTAGATACGCAGTATTTT.

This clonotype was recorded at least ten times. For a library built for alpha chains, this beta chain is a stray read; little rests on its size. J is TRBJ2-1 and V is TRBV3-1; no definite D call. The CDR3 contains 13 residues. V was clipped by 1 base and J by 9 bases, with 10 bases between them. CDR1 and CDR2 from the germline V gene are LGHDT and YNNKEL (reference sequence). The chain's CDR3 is CASSQAPIFEQFF. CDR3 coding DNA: TGTGCCAGCAGCCAAGCACCGATTTTTGAGCAGTTCTTC.

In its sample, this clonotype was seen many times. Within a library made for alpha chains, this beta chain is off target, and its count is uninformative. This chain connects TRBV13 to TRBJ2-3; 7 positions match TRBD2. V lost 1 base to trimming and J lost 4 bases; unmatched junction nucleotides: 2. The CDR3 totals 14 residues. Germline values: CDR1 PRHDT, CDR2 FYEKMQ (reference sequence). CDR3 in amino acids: CASSLAGGADTQYF. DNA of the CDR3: TGTGCCAGCAGCTTAGCGGGGGGAGCAGATACGCAGTATTTT.

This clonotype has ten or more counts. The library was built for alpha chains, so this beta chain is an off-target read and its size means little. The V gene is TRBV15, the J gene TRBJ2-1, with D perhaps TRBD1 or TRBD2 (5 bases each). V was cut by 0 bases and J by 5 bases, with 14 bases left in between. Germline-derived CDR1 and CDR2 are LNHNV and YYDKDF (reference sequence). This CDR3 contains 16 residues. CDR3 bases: TGTGCCACCAGCAGAGATACGGACAACGGGAACAATGAGCAGTTCTTC. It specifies CATSRDTDNGNNEQFF.

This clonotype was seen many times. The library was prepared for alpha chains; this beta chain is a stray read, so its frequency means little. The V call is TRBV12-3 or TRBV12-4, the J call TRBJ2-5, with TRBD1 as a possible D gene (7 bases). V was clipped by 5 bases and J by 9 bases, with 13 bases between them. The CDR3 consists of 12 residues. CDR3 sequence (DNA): TGTGCCAGCAGTCCAGGGGGGCGGGCCCAGTACTTC. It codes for CASSPGGRAQYF.

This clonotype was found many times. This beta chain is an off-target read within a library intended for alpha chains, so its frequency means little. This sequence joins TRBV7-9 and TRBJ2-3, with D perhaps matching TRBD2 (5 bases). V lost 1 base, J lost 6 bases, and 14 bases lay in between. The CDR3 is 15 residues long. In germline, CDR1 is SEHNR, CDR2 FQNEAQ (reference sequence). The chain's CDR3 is CASSLVPGGPDTQYF. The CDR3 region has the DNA TGTGCCAGCAGCTTAGTTCCAGGCGGGCCGGATACGCAGTATTTT. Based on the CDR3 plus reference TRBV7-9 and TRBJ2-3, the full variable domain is DTGVSQNPRHKITKRGQNVTFRCDPISEHNRLYWYRQTLGQGPEFLTYFQNEAQLEKSRLLSDRFSAERPKGSFSTLEIQRTEQGDSAMYLCASSLVPGGPDTQYFGPGTRLTVL.